This T cell receptor beta chain came from a study of T-cell memory formation after mild COVID-19. Study-level points and caveats: Memory cells collected pre-infection included some clones that later responded, suggesting cross-reactive memory joined. Confirmation was lacking for SARS-CoV-2 specificity of second-wave clones that peaked on day 37.

The germline V gene has CDR1 LGHNA and CDR2 YSLEER. Deletions cut 0 bases from V and 4 bases from J, with 14 bases between. This CDR3 spans 16 amino acids. Of note for this clonotype: Antigen: not known.

TCRdb used MiXCR to reprocess the 5' RACE reads, holding one entry per CDR3 protein. The repertoire holds roughly 260,000 distinct CDR3 sequences, with over 15% as singletons. This sequence joins TRBV4-3 and TRBJ2-3, with D perhaps given as TRBD1 or TRBD2 (5 bases each). Sequenced: PBMCs or a T cell subset sorted from them (not recorded which). The receptor was derived from a man aged 18 to 30 who had mild COVID-19 (a few samples of this study predate the infection). Cell type and time point are not known. The DNA for the CDR3 is TGCGCCAGCAGCCAAGAATGGGGACCCGGGCCAGATACGCAGTATTTT. It yields the protein CASSQEWGPGPDTQYF.